A selection of T cell receptor beta chains follows, all from one sample in a study of T cells after yellow fever vaccination. One entry per CDR3 protein, called by TCRdb with MiXCR from the 5' RACE reads. The data contain 250,000 to 350,000 distinct CDR3 sequences, approximately 4% of them singletons. Source: PBMCs, taken 15 days after the yellow fever booster vaccination. The receptor set was obtained from a man between 18 and 35 years old who received the YFV17D yellow fever vaccine. CDR3s include the opening cysteine and the closing phenylalanine or tryptophan. The D gene is left open where the match is weak. Not all rows give a size; the values are once, few, many and, for expanded clones, a class.

V	D	J	size	DNA	CDR3
TRBV20-1	NA	TRBJ1-1	many	TGCAGTGCTAGTCCCGGCTACATGAACACTGAAGCTTTCTTT	CSASPGYMNTEAFF
TRBV12-3/TRBV12-4	TRBD1	TRBJ1-1	many	TGTGCCAGCACCCTAGGGGGCCGCGAAGCTTTCTTT	CASTLGGREAFF
TRBV6-5	NA	TRBJ1-5	many	TGTGCCAGCAGTTTCCAGGGAAATCAGCCCCAGCATTTT	CASSFQGNQPQHF
TRBV5-1	NA	TRBJ2-7	NA	TGCGCCAGCAGACCTAAGGTGGGACGGGCGGGGATCTACGAGCAGTACTTC	CASRPKVGRAGIYEQYF
TRBV7-9	TRBD1	TRBJ2-4	NA	TGTGCCAGCAGCCTCCGGGACAGGGGCGTCATTCAGTACTTC	CASSLRDRGVIQYF
TRBV7-2	TRBD2	TRBJ2-1	many	TGTGCCAGCAGCCGTAACGGGGGGAGAGGGTATGATGAGCAGTTCTTC	CASSRNGGRGYDEQFF
TRBV5-4	TRBD1	TRBJ2-5	few	TGTGCCAGCAGCTTGCGACAGGGAGAGACCCAGTACTTC	CASSLRQGETQYF
TRBV9	TRBD2	TRBJ2-2	NA	TGTGCCAGCAGGATCCAAGCGGGGGGGCCCGGGGAGCTGTTTTTT	CASRIQAGGPGELFF
TRBV12-3/TRBV12-4	TRBD1	TRBJ1-5	many	TGTGCCAGCAGTGACGGGACAGGCCATCAGCCCCAGCATTTT	CASSDGTGHQPQHF
TRBV11-1	NA	TRBJ2-2	NA	TGTGCCAGCAGCTTGTCAGCAAACACCGGGGAGCTGTTTTTT	CASSLSANTGELFF
TRBV5-1	NA	TRBJ1-2	many	TGCGCCAGCAGCTTGATTCCCGGACAGTTCTATGGCTACACCTTC	CASSLIPGQFYGYTF
TRBV28	NA	TRBJ1-1	many	TGTGCCAGCAGTTTTGACGGCATTTGGGGAGCTTTCTTT	CASSFDGIWGAFF
TRBV7-9	NA	TRBJ1-1	many	TGTGCCAGCAGCTTATGGGGGATGAACACTGAAGCTTTCTTT	CASSLWGMNTEAFF
TRBV6-5	TRBD2	TRBJ2-3	many	TGTGCCAGCAGCCAAGCGGGGGGACTAGCAGATACGCAGTATTTT	CASSQAGGLADTQYF
TRBV5-4	NA	TRBJ1-2	NA	TGTGCCAGCAGCTTTGACCGGGACGGAAACTATGGCTACACCTTC	CASSFDRDGNYGYTF
TRBV20-1	NA	TRBJ2-3	many	TGCAGTGCTAGACGAGGATTCGGCACAGATACGCAGTATTTT	CSARRGFGTDTQYF
TRBV7-8	TRBD2	TRBJ2-3	NA	TGTGCCAGCAGCTTTTTGTCGGGTTTGGCGGGGGGCTCAGATACGCAGTATTTT	CASSFLSGLAGGSDTQYF
TRBV20-1	NA	TRBJ2-3	many	TGCAGTGCTGTCGGTGCCCGAAGCACAGATACGCAGTATTTT	CSAVGARSTDTQYF
TRBV4-2	TRBD2	TRBJ2-1	few	TGTGCCAGCAGTCCCCGGACTAGCGGCGAAAATGAGCAGTTCTTC	CASSPRTSGENEQFF
TRBV20-1	TRBD2	TRBJ2-4	many	TGCAGTGCCCCAAGTAGCGGGGGAGCCAAAAACATTCAGTACTTC	CSAPSSGGAKNIQYF
TRBV29-1	NA	TRBJ1-1	few	TGCAGCGTTGAAGGTACAGGGTGGTCTGAAGCTTTCTTT	CSVEGTGWSEAFF
TRBV4-3	NA	TRBJ1-3	few	TGCGCCAGCAGCCAAAGACCGCAGGGGCAATCTGGAAACACCATATATTTT	CASSQRPQGQSGNTIYF
TRBV6-4	NA	TRBJ2-1	many	TGTGCCAGCAGTGACTCAGGGCGCTCCTACAATGAGCAGTTCTTC	CASSDSGRSYNEQFF
TRBV5-1	NA	TRBJ1-1	many	TGCGCCAGCAGCTTGGCGCTCAAGAACACTGAAGCTTTCTTT	CASSLALKNTEAFF
TRBV7-2	NA	TRBJ1-1	NA	TGTGCCAGCAGCCCAAACCCAGGAATGAACACTGAAGCTTTCTTT	CASSPNPGMNTEAFF
TRBV7-6	TRBD1	TRBJ1-6	NA	TGTGCCAGCAGCCCGACCCGGACAGGGCGGACTTCACCCCTCCACTTT	CASSPTRTGRTSPLHF
TRBV6-1	NA	TRBJ1-2	many	TGTGCCAGCAGTGAAGTAGGCGGCGGCTATGGCTACACCTTC	CASSEVGGGYGYTF
TRBV19	TRBD1	TRBJ2-7	few	TGTGCCAGTAGTACCTCCCGGGACAGGGGGCGATCCGAGCAGTACTTC	CASSTSRDRGRSEQYF
TRBV20-1	NA	TRBJ1-1	many	TGCAGTGCTAGTCCGGGTACTGAAGCTTTCTTT	CSASPGTEAFF
TRBV12-3/TRBV12-4	NA	TRBJ2-2	many	TGTGCCAGCCAGTTTAGGAACACCGGGGAGCTGTTTTTT	CASQFRNTGELFF
TRBV4-3	NA	TRBJ2-1	NA	TGCGCCAGCAGCCGAGCCCCCTCGAACAATGAGCAGTTCTTC	CASSRAPSNNEQFF
TRBV7-8	TRBD2	TRBJ2-5	NA	TGTGCCAGCAGCTCACTAGCGGGGGGTCCAGAGACCCAGTACTTC	CASSSLAGGPETQYF
TRBV7-9	NA	TRBJ1-4	NA	TGTGCCAGCAGCTTATATGAAAAACTGTTTTTT	CASSLYEKLFF
TRBV12-3/TRBV12-4	NA	TRBJ1-1	few	TGTGCCAGCAAGAGGACAGCGAACACTGAAGCTTTCTTT	CASKRTANTEAFF
TRBV28	NA	TRBJ1-1	few	TGTGCCAGCTTCCTTAAATTGAGGATACAGGGACGTAAATCGGGAGCTTTCTTT	CASFLKLRIQGRKSGAFF
TRBV29-1	NA	TRBJ1-1	many	TGCAGCGTTGACGATTGGGGAGCTTTCTTT	CSVDDWGAFF
TRBV7-7	NA	TRBJ2-3	many	TGTGCCAGCAGCTTAGCGCCTGGAGATACGCAGTATTTT	CASSLAPGDTQYF
TRBV12-3/TRBV12-4	NA	TRBJ2-4	few	TGTGCCAGCGCAGTGGGGGCCTCCAGCATTCAGTACTTC	CASAVGASSIQYF
TRBV9	NA	TRBJ2-1	NA	TGTGCCAGCAGCCCATCCAGCAACAATGAGCAGTTCTTC	CASSPSSNNEQFF
TRBV7-2	TRBD1	TRBJ2-2	many	TGTGCCAGCAGCCCCCTGGGGACAGGGGGCACCGGGGAGCTGTTTTTT	CASSPLGTGGTGELFF